Here is one T cell receptor beta chain with its context. This clone came up once. Its antigen is currently not known. No much larger clonotype is one base removed from it; base qualities were not supplied. The CDR3 holds 14 amino acids from the cysteine to the phenylalanine. The DNA shown is the 42-base CDR3, in frame from base 1. The germline V gene sets CDR1 to SGHTA and CDR2 to FQGTGA. The junction shows trimming of 6 bases on V and 1 base on J, and the gene matches do not reach 5 bases of it. The data belong to a study of blood T cell repertoires in COVID-19 (dated by TCRdb to about 2020). About the investigation overall: Samples from collaborators originated in the United States, Italy and Spain and spanned both the acute and convalescent phases of COVID-19. The samples were drawn from two sources: the first 160 participants of the ongoing ImmuneRACE study, and fewer than 1,500 subjects contributed by 6 global collaborators. Deeply sampled blood TCRbeta repertoires from subjects exposed to, actively infected with, or recovered from COVID-19 were included in the dataset. The material from the prospective study consisted of cDNA or gDNA derived from T cells, B-cell-depleted T cells, or PBMCs. Where available, HLA class I and class II types were obtained from metadata supplied by the sample provider rather than from assay-based typing. The repertoires were released in a freely available public database meant as a resource for research on the immune response to SARS-CoV-2. Nearly every sample came with metadata listing a de-identified subject ID, COVID-19 status, age in years and sex.

Each collaborating institution followed its own protocols to collect whole blood in K2EDTA tubes. For TCRbeta analysis, collaborators shipped samples as frozen whole blood, isolated PBMCs, or DNA extracted from either of those sample types. The immunoSEQ Assay, a bias-controlled multiplex PCR, was used to amplify TCRbeta CDR3 regions from genomic DNA. The authors' pipeline ran thus. The number of nucleated cells in each sample was estimated from the amplification of reference gene primers within the assay. To quantify the absolute abundance of each unique TCRbeta CDR3 rearrangement, sequence reads were collapsed and filtered. For each sample, productive Simpson clonality was calculated as the square root of Simpson's diversity index over productive rearrangements. TCRdb limited this immuneACCESS table to in-frame rearrangements with V and J called. A share of clones is missing; checked studies link under half to unresolved V genes, and the rest is unexplained. V and J calls and clone size are given by that table; D and trimming were obtained from the DNA. Present in this sample are approximately 80,000 clones, roughly 83% of which were seen just once. The ten top clones hold roughly 8% of the sample.

Broader findings and caveats from the paper: The amount of clinical and demographic metadata varied by source and participant and was provided uncurated.

The receptor's source is a man aged 45-65 years with active COVID-19. In this chain, TRBV7-3 is recombined with TRBJ1-1; the central 7 bases match TRBD1. Sequences were obtained from peripheral blood. The bases are TGTGCCAGCAGACCGACAGGGCCGAACACTGAAGCTTTCTTT. Its coded protein is CASRPTGPNTEAFF.